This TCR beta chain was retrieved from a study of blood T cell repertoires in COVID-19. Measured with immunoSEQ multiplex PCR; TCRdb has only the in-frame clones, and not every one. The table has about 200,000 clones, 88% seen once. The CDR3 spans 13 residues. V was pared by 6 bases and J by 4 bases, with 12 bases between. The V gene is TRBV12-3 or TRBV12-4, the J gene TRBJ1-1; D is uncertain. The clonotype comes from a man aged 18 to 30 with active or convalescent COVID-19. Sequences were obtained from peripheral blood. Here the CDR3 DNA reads TGTGCCAGCAGGTCCCGGTCCGGCACTGAAGCTTTCTTT. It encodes CASRSRSGTEAFF.